These 18 T cell receptor beta chains came from one sample sequenced in a study of Ad26.COV2.S vaccination and SARS-CoV-2 variants. Regarding treatment: over 15 received Ad26.COV2.S at low or high dose, single or two shots; about five received placebo; per-sample allocation not given. The samples were gathered on day 63 after the first injection of vaccine or placebo. Some clones are missing from TCRdb's copy, which holds only in-frame ones; the method was immunoSEQ multiplex PCR. The profile shows about 450,000 clones, 89% of them singletons. Sequences were derived from peripheral blood, sampled in a trial of Ad26.COV2.S vaccine versus placebo. The receptors come from a person between 18 and 65 years old who received the Ad26.COV2.S COVID-19 vaccine or a placebo.

V usage is TRBV27 and J usage is TRBJ2-3, with 7 positions matching TRBD2. The CDR3 totals 16 residues. Germline V gives CDR1 MNHEY, CDR2 SMNVEV (reference sequence). Losses at the gene ends were 3 bases for V and 0 bases for J; bases not matched to a gene: 6. CDR3 loop: CASSFDQAGSTDTQYF. Here the CDR3 DNA reads TGTGCCAGCAGTTTTGATCAAGCGGGGAGCACAGATACGCAGTATTTT.

This clone has a single count. The chain uses TRBV4-2 and TRBJ2-2; a possible D gene is TRBD2 (7 bases). Trimming shortened V by 1 base and J by 6 bases, and 24 bases separated the two germline ends. This CDR3 comprises 19 residues. CDR1 LGHNA and CDR2 YNFKEQ come from the germline V gene. The CDR3 DNA is TGTGCCAGCAGCCAAGCGGGACACCCAGGGATCCTAGCGGCCGGGGAGCTGTTTTTT. It codes for CASSQAGHPGILAAGELFF.

The chain employs TRBV5-1 and TRBJ1-2; D is unresolved. This CDR3 is built from 14 residues. V was pared by 4 bases and J by 2 bases, with 12 bases between. CDR1 is SGHRS and CDR2 is YFSETQ in the germline V gene. The CDR3 sequence is CASSGQNPNYGYTF. Here the CDR3 DNA reads TGCGCCAGCAGCGGCCAGAACCCCAACTATGGCTACACCTTC.

V and J are TRBV11-3 and TRBJ2-1, with TRBD2 identical over 10 bases. The V and J ends lost 1 base and 4 bases, in that order; junction bases with no gene match: 1. The germline gives CDR1 SGHNT, CDR2 YENEEA. This CDR3 is 15 amino acids long. The CDR3 protein is CASSLGAGGYNEQFF. The CDR3 DNA is TGTGCCAGCAGCTTAGGAGCGGGAGGGTACAATGAGCAGTTCTTC. Complete variable domain (other parts from reference TRBV11-3 and TRBJ2-1): EAGVVQSPRYKIIEKKQPVAFWCNPISGHNTLYWYLQNLGQGPELLIRYENEEAVDDSQLPKDRFSAERLKGVDSTLKIQPAELGDSAVYLCASSLGAGGYNEQFFGPGTRLTVL.

A few counts support this clone. As DNA, the CDR3 is TGTGCCAGCAGCTTAAGGTCCCCTGGGACTGAAGCTTTCTTT. This encodes CASSLRSPGTEAFF. The chain combines TRBV7-9 with TRBJ1-1; D gene ambiguous. The CDR3 contains 14 residues. V lost 2 bases to trimming and J lost 5 bases, with 12 bases between them. Germline V gene data show CDR1 as SEHNR and CDR2 as FQNEAQ (reference sequence).

The chain carries TRBV4-3 and TRBJ2-3; 12 bases map to TRBD2. This CDR3 has 18 residues. Germline lookup yields CDR1 LGHNA and CDR2 YSLEER. The V gene end was trimmed by 0 bases and the J gene end by 3 bases; junction bases not matched to a gene: 7. The CDR3, as DNA: TGCGCCAGCAGCCAAGATAGCATAACTAGCGGGAGGACAGATACGCAGTATTTT. Encoded protein: CASSQDSITSGRTDTQYF.

This chain links TRBV11-2 with TRBJ2-1; D uncertain. This CDR3 spans 15 amino acids. Germline CDR1 reads SGHAT; CDR2 reads FQNNGV. V was trimmed by 5 bases and J by 3 bases, leaving 14 bases between them. Here the CDR3 DNA reads TGTGCCAGCAGCAGTACTGAAGATTACTACAATGAGCAGTTCTTC. Its translation is CASSSTEDYYNEQFF.

The chain combines TRBV24-1 with TRBJ1-2; 9 nucleotides agree with TRBD1. After removal of 9 bases from V and 4 bases from J, the junction contained 17 bases not matched to a gene. The CDR3 is made up of 17 amino acids. Germline CDR1 and CDR2: KGHDR and SFDVKD. In DNA form, the CDR3 reads TGTGCCACCGCCCCCGGGACAGGGATAGGGGGACTCTATGGCTACACCTTC. The encoded protein is CATAPGTGIGGLYGYTF.

This sequence joins TRBV29-1 and TRBJ2-7; D is perhaps TRBD1 (6 bases). With 5 bases removed from V and 5 bases from J, the gap between germline ends came to 19 bases. Germline CDR1 is SQVTM and CDR2 is ANQGSEA. There are 14 residues in the CDR3. CDR3 nucleotides: TGCAGCGTTAGTAGAGGGAACAGGGCGAACGAGCAGTACTTC. The encoded protein is CSVSRGNRANEQYF.

The chain uses TRBV7-2 and TRBJ2-7; 10 bases fit TRBD1. With V trimmed by 5 bases and J by 5 bases, 9 bases remained unmatched. Germline loops: CDR1 SGHTA, CDR2 FQGNSA. This CDR3 region has 15 residues. The CDR3 DNA follows: TGTGCCAGCAGCAACCGGGACAGGGGTTCGCACGAGCAGTACTTC. Its translation is CASSNRDRGSHEQYF.

This chain uses TRBV6-2 or TRBV6-3 with TRBJ2-1, with 8 bases fitting TRBD1. Per the germline V gene, CDR1 is MNHEY and CDR2 is SVGEGT. The J segment lost 3 bases and the V segment lost 2 bases, leaving 3 bases of the junction unmatched. The length of the CDR3 is 15 residues. The CDR3 DNA reads as TGTGCCAGCAGTTACCCCGGGACAGGCTACAATGAGCAGTTCTTC. Amino acids: CASSYPGTGYNEQFF.

This chain joins TRBV7-6 and TRBJ1-4; weak D call: TRBD1 (6 bases). V gave up 11 bases and J gave up 0 bases, with 19 bases separating them. The CDR3 runs 16 residues. Germline V gene lookup returns CDR1 SGHVS and CDR2 FNYEAQ. CDR3 bases: TGTGCCGTTGGGCGGGACACAACCCCAACTAATGAAAAACTGTTTTTT. This sequence encodes CAVGRDTTPTNEKLFF.

The genes are TRBV5-1 and TRBJ1-1, with no clear D. V was trimmed by 0 bases and J by 0 bases, leaving 6 bases between them. The CDR3 runs 14 residues. The V gene's germline CDR1 is SGHRS and CDR2 YFSETQ. The CDR3 here is CASSLGPMNTEAFF. The CDR3 DNA reads TGCGCCAGCAGCTTGGGTCCGATGAACACTGAAGCTTTCTTT. Filled out from reference TRBV5-1 and TRBJ1-1, the complete variable domain reads KAGVTQTPRYLIKTRGQQVTLSCSPISGHRSVSWYQQTPGQGLQFLFEYFSETQRNKGNFPGRFSGRQFSNSRSEMNVSTLELGDSALYLCASSLGPMNTEAFFGQGTRLTVV.

This sequence joins TRBV4-3 and TRBJ2-1; 10 bases are shared with TRBD2. CDR3 length: 15 residues. Germline V gene lookup returns CDR1 LGHNA and CDR2 YSLEER. J gave up 8 bases and V 4 bases, and 8 bases lay outside the gene matches. This chain's CDR3 is CASSRLTLAGDEQFF. For the CDR3, the DNA is TGCGCCAGCAGCCGACTTACCCTAGCGGGGGATGAGCAGTTCTTC.

This sequence joins TRBV7-3 and TRBJ2-2; 7 bases map to TRBD1. The CDR3 loop spans 16 amino acids. Germline V lookup: CDR1 SGHTA, CDR2 FQGTGA. The ends lost 5 bases at V and 0 bases at J; junction bases unmatched: 6. For the CDR3, the DNA is TGTGCCAGCAGCCTGGGACAGTACACGAACACCGGGGAGCTGTTTTTT. It codes for CASSLGQYTNTGELFF.

J is TRBJ1-3 and V is TRBV5-1, with D possibly matching TRBD1 (5 bases). V lost 4 bases to trimming and J lost 5 bases, with 16 bases between them. Germline-derived CDR1 and CDR2 are SGHRS and YFSETQ. CDR3 length equals 15 residues. The CDR3 protein is CASSPGGPARNTIYF. In DNA form, the CDR3 reads TGCGCCAGCAGCCCCGGGGGTCCCGCCCGAAACACCATATATTTT.

This clone was recorded at least ten times. The rearrangement uses TRBV27 and TRBJ2-1; D is possibly TRBD2 (7 bases). This CDR3 is built from 18 residues. V shed 6 bases and J shed 5 bases, with 26 bases lying between them. Germline CDR1 is MNHEY and CDR2 is SMNVEV (reference sequence). The CDR3 reads CASRRPGGSGTTNNEQFF. CDR3 coding DNA: TGTGCCAGCAGACGCCCCGGGGGCAGCGGGACTACCAACAATGAGCAGTTCTTC.

The chain joins TRBV27 to TRBJ1-2; D gene uncertain. The V end lost 4 bases, the J end lost 4 bases, and 7 bases lay between the germline ends. Looked up from germline, CDR1 is MNHEY and CDR2 is SMNVEV (reference sequence). The CDR3 spans 12 residues. CDR3 region: CASSSSAYGYTF. The CDR3 DNA sequence: TGTGCCAGCAGTTCATCCGCCTATGGCTACACCTTC.